The 23 T cell receptor beta chains listed next were all sequenced from one sample in a study of identical twins. TCRdb independently ran MiXCR on the 5' RACE reads; one entry per CDR3 protein. The sample lists 500,000 to 650,000 distinct CDR3 sequences, roughly 7.1% seen once, with over 1.5% in the top ten. The same data also went into a second study, on yellow fever vaccine responses in identical twins.

Sequencing was performed on PBMCs. The receptors originated from a young woman in good health.

In this sample, this clonotype turned up a few times. The chain links TRBV20-1 to TRBJ2-3, with TRBD1 matching 10 bases. With V trimmed by 1 base and J by 4 bases, 11 bases remained unmatched. This CDR3 region has 17 residues. The germline V gene has CDR1 DFQATT and CDR2 SNEGSKA (reference sequence). The CDR3 reads CSARGHPGQGPPDTQYF. The CDR3 DNA follows: TGCAGTGCTAGAGGGCACCCGGGACAGGGGCCCCCAGATACGCAGTATTTT.

This clonotype was recorded at least ten times. This chain links TRBV5-1 with TRBJ2-5, with D maybe TRBD1 (6 bases). V gave up 3 bases and J gave up 7 bases, with 13 bases separating them. Germline V gene sequence: CDR1 SGHRS, CDR2 YFSETQ. The length of the CDR3 is 13 residues. The chain's CDR3 is CASSSRDKGTQYF. CDR3 DNA: TGCGCCAGCAGCTCTCGGGACAAAGGGACCCAGTACTTC.

The chain is built from TRBV6-1 and TRBJ2-2; TRBD1 matches 9 bases. The CDR3 consists of 15 residues. Germline CDR1 reads MNHNS; CDR2 reads SASEGT. The junction had 6 bases not matched to a gene; V was cut back by 6 bases and J by 4 bases. CDR3 sequence reads: CASSAGTGTTGELFF. CDR3 sequence (DNA): TGTGCCAGCAGCGCCGGGACAGGGACCACCGGGGAGCTGTTTTTT.

There are a few counts of this clonotype. The rearrangement links TRBV7-2 to TRBJ2-7; 13 bases line up with TRBD2. The ends lost 4 bases at V and 4 bases at J; junction bases unmatched: 7. Germline-derived CDR1 and CDR2 are SGHTA and FQGNSA. This CDR3 is built from 16 residues. CDR3 residues: CASSSIQTSGRYEQYF. The CDR3 DNA sequence: TGTGCCAGCAGCTCCATACAGACTAGCGGGAGGTACGAGCAGTACTTC.

This chain joins TRBV6-1 and TRBJ2-5, with 9 bases matching TRBD2. Trimming removed 5 bases from V and 5 bases from J; junction bases left unmatched: 9. The CDR3 sequence is 15 residues long. Germline CDR1 is MNHNS and CDR2 is SASEGT. The CDR3 here is CASSQTTSGRETQYF. The CDR3 DNA reads as TGTGCCAGCAGTCAAACGACTAGCGGCCGGGAGACCCAGTACTTC.

The chain is built from TRBV4-1 and TRBJ1-5, with D perhaps matching TRBD1 (6 bases). From germline, CDR1 is MGHRA and CDR2 YSYEKL. Trimming removed 4 bases from V and 3 bases from J, with 13 bases in between. The CDR3 consists of 15 residues. The CDR3 loop reads CASSLNRATNQPQHF. The DNA for the CDR3 is TGCGCCAGCAGCCTGAACAGGGCTACCAATCAGCCCCAGCATTTT.

This clonotype was detected a few times. V is TRBV3-1 and J is TRBJ2-1; D not resolved. Trimming took off 0 bases at V and 2 bases at J, with 8 bases between the two ends. This CDR3 region has 15 residues. The V gene's germline CDR1 is LGHDT and CDR2 YNNKEL (reference sequence). The CDR3 DNA reads as TGTGCCAGCAGCCAAGATCCAGGTACCTACAATGAGCAGTTCTTC. This encodes CASSQDPGTYNEQFF.

J is TRBJ2-3 and V is TRBV10-2, with TRBD2 matching over 7 bases. CDR3 size: 14 residues. The ends lost 5 bases at V and 3 bases at J; junction bases unmatched: 5. Germline values: CDR1 WSHSY, CDR2 SAAADI. DNA of the CDR3: TGCGCCAGCAGTCGCGGGAGTCGGACAGATACGCAGTATTTT. Translation: CASSRGSRTDTQYF.

This clonotype has ten or more counts. The rearrangement links TRBV11-3 to TRBJ2-3; perhaps TRBD2 as D (6 bases). The V gene's germline CDR1 is SGHNT and CDR2 YENEEA. CDR3 length: 17 residues. Trimming took off 1 base at V and 2 bases at J, with 16 bases between the two ends. CDR3: CASSLGRREHDTDTQYF. The CDR3 coding sequence is TGTGCCAGCAGCTTAGGGCGCCGGGAGCACGACACAGATACGCAGTATTTT.

The sample holds a few counts of this clonotype. The chain links TRBV24-1 to TRBJ2-1; 16 bases fit TRBD2. Trimming cost V 5 bases and J 2 bases; bases outside gene matches: 2. Per germline, CDR1 KGHDR and CDR2 SFDVKD. The CDR3 contains 17 residues. The CDR3 protein is CATSAGLAGGPYNEQFF. The DNA of the CDR3 is TGTGCCACCAGTGCGGGACTAGCGGGAGGGCCCTACAATGAGCAGTTCTTC.

In this sample, this clonotype turned up many times. The chain employs TRBV5-1 and TRBJ2-7, with TRBD2 matching over 8 bases. Germline loops: CDR1 SGHRS, CDR2 YFSETQ. V gave up 0 bases and J gave up 3 bases; unmatched junction bases: 11. The CDR3 contains 17 residues. CDR3 residues: CASSLVPGAGALYEQYV. For the CDR3, the DNA is TGCGCCAGCAGCTTGGTCCCGGGAGCGGGGGCCCTCTACGAGCAGTACGTC.

V and J are TRBV10-3 and TRBJ2-3; D might be TRBD1 or TRBD2, each matching 5 bases. The CDR3 sequence is 13 residues long. CDR1 is ENHRY, CDR2 SYGVKD, per germline. Trimming took 6 bases from V and 9 from J, leaving 16 bases between them. The CDR3 sequence: CAISHGPGATQYF. The CDR3 nucleotides are TGTGCCATCAGCCACGGCCCCGGGGCGACGCAGTATTTT.

This chain uses TRBV19 with TRBJ1-5; 8 bases are shared with TRBD1. CDR3 length: 16 residues. V lost 4 bases, J lost 1 base, and 6 bases stayed unmatched. Germline V CDR1 and CDR2: LNHDA, SQIVND (reference sequence). The CDR3 region has the DNA TGTGCCAGTAGTAGCCAGGGGGCACCGAGCAATCAGCCCCAGCATTTT. Encoded protein: CASSSQGAPSNQPQHF. The full variable domain, in which reference TRBV19 and TRBJ1-5 provide the parts outside the CDR3, is DGGITQSPKYLFRKEGQNVTLSCEQNLNHDAMYWYRQDPGQGLRLIYYSQIVNDFQKGDIAEGYSVSREKKESFPLTVTSAQKNPTAFYLCASSSQGAPSNQPQHFGDGTRLSIL.

This clonotype has a count of ten or more. This chain connects TRBV29-1 to TRBJ2-1; TRBD2 is a possible D gene (6 bases). The germline CDR1 and CDR2 sequences are SQVTM and ANQGSEA. The CDR3 runs to 16 residues. V shed 7 bases and J shed 4 bases, with 23 bases lying between them. The CDR3, as DNA: TGCAGCGCCACGAAACGAACTAGCCGTCGATACAATGAGCAGTTCTTC. It is translated as CSATKRTSRRYNEQFF.

This clonotype was observed many times. V and J are TRBV7-9 and TRBJ1-5; D is undetermined. Trimming took off 2 bases at V and 2 bases at J, with 13 bases between the two ends. The CDR3 sequence is 16 residues long. Germline V lookup: CDR1 SEHNR, CDR2 FQNEAQ (reference sequence). CDR3 DNA: TGTGCCAGCAGCTTATCGGGTGGCGGAGGCAATCAGCCCCAGCATTTT. It is translated as CASSLSGGGGNQPQHF.

This clonotype was found many times. The chain couples TRBV6-1 to TRBJ1-6, with D possibly matching TRBD1 (5 bases). Between the trimmed V and J ends, which lost 5 bases and 7 bases, there was a span of 15 bases. This CDR3 comprises 15 residues. From germline, CDR1 is MNHNS and CDR2 SASEGT. CDR3 DNA sequence: TGTGCCAGCAGTCCGGGGCAGGCGGGCAATTCACCCCTCCACTTT. The encoded protein is CASSPGQAGNSPLHF.

Ten or more counts support this clonotype. The genes are TRBV27 and TRBJ1-5, with no clear D. CDR3 length: 14 amino acids. Trimming cost V 2 bases and J 5 bases, with 10 bases left between them. The germline gives CDR1 MNHEY, CDR2 SMNVEV (reference sequence). CDR3 amino acids: CASSLRPEYQPQHF. CDR3 nucleotides: TGTGCCAGCAGTTTAAGGCCGGAATATCAGCCCCAGCATTTT.

This clonotype was observed at least ten times. DNA for the CDR3: TGTGCCAGCAGTTCTGTTCTGGTGAACACTGAAGCTTTCTTT. As protein: CASSSVLVNTEAFF. The chain combines TRBV27 with TRBJ1-1, with D unresolved. The germline V gene encodes CDR1 MNHEY and CDR2 SMNVEV (reference sequence). The CDR3 spans 14 residues. Trimming stripped 4 bases from V and 0 bases from J, with 9 bases between.

This clonotype has only a few counts. The chain recombines TRBV28 with TRBJ2-1; 14 nucleotides line up with TRBD2. The CDR3 totals 18 residues. Germline V lookup: CDR1 MDHEN, CDR2 SYDVKM. Losses at the gene ends were 5 bases for V and 6 bases for J; bases not matched to a gene: 12. The CDR3 DNA follows: TGTGCCAGCAGTCCGTTGGGACCAGGGACTAGCGGGAGCAATGAGCAGTTCTTC. It specifies CASSPLGPGTSGSNEQFF.

This clonotype was found many times. The V and J genes are TRBV5-1 and TRBJ2-5; D might be TRBD2 (6 bases). Between the trimmed V and J ends, which lost 3 bases and 1 base, there was a span of 10 bases. There are 14 residues in the CDR3. CDR1 is SGHRS and CDR2 is YFSETQ in the germline V gene. Here the CDR3 DNA reads TGCGCCAGCAGCTCGGGGGACTCCCAAGAGACCCAGTACTTC. Translation: CASSSGDSQETQYF.

V and J are TRBV20-1 and TRBJ2-7; 7 nucleotides align to TRBD1. CDR3 size: 12 residues. Germline values: CDR1 DFQATT, CDR2 SNEGSKA (reference sequence). The trim removed 4 bases at V and 2 bases at J, leaving 2 bases unmatched. The CDR3 region has the DNA TGCAGTGCTACCGACAGGGCCTACGAGCAGTACGTC. Translating it yields CSATDRAYEQYV.

This clonotype turned up a few times. The chain has TRBV7-8 and TRBJ1-4, with 7 nucleotides matching TRBD1. The CDR3 totals 14 residues. The J segment lost 6 bases and the V segment lost 4 bases, leaving 5 bases of the junction unmatched. CDR1 SGHVS and CDR2 FQNEAQ come from the germline V gene. DNA for the CDR3: TGTGCCAGCAGCTCCACAGGGGTGGATGAAAAACTGTTTTTT. The encoded protein is CASSSTGVDEKLFF.

This chain links TRBV4-1 with TRBJ2-5; TRBD2 aligns across 8 bases. CDR1 MGHRA and CDR2 YSYEKL come from the germline V gene. V lost 0 bases, J lost 4 bases, and 7 bases stayed unmatched. The CDR3 has 16 amino acids. In DNA form, the CDR3 reads TGCGCCAGCAGCCAAGATCCCCGGGGGGGCGGAGAGACCCAGTACTTC. Its translation is CASSQDPRGGGETQYF.